This TCR beta chain was identified in a study of cytomegalovirus exposure and HLA in healthy donors. The PCR employed 60 Vbeta primers together with 13 Jbeta primers. Measured with immunoSEQ multiplex PCR; TCRdb has only the in-frame clones, and not every one. This table has 120,000 to 150,000 clones, roughly three quarters appearing once. This clone came up a few times. CDR1 and CDR2 (germline): SGHTA, FQGNSA. V shed 1 base, J shed 2 bases, and the junction held 3 bases outside the gene matches. The CDR3 has 16 amino acids. The sequenced sample consisted of PBMCs. The receptor comes from a woman aged 40 to 50 in good health and CMV-seropositive. The chain joins TRBV7-2 to TRBJ2-2, with 8 bases identical to TRBD2. The CDR3 DNA follows: TGTGCCAGCAGCTTAGTTGCGGGGGGTAACACCGGGGAGCTGTTTTTT. It yields the protein CASSLVAGGNTGELFF. The entire variable domain, with the rest obtained from reference TRBV7-2 and TRBJ2-2, is as follows: GAGVSQSPSNKVTEKGKDVELRCDPISGHTALYWYRQSLGQGLEFLIYFQGNSAPDKSGLPSDRFSAERTGGSVSTLTIQRTQQEDSAVYLCASSLVAGGNTGELFFGEGSRLTVL.